The sequence of this TCR beta chain was determined in a study of blood T cell repertoires in COVID-19. Study-level information: PBMCs, B-cell-depleted T cells, or T cells were the source of the cDNA or gDNA that made up the material.

Clones were read by immunoSEQ multiplex PCR, and TCRdb kept only the in-frame ones, dropping some. Among approximately 280,000 clones listed, approximately 83% were seen once. The CDR3 runs 15 residues. Germline lookup yields CDR1 SNHLY and CDR2 FYNNEI. Trimming cost V 5 bases and J 0 bases; bases outside gene matches: 5. The chain combines TRBV2 with TRBJ2-3, with 7 bases matching TRBD1. The TCR comes from a woman aged 25 to 39 who had recovered from COVID-19. The sample was peripheral blood. The chain's CDR3 is CASSWDSTSTDTQYF. CDR3 DNA: TGTGCCAGCAGTTGGGACAGTACTAGCACAGATACGCAGTATTTT.